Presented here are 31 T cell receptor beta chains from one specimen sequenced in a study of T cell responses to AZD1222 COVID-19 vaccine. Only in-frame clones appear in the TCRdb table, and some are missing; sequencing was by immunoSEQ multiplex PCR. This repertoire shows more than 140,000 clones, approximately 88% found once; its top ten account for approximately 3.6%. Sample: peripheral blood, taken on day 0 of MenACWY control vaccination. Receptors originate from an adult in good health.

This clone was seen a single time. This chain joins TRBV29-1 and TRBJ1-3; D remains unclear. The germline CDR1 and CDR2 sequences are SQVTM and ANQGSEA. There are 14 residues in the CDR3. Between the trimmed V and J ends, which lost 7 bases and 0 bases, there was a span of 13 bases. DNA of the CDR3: TGCAGCGCCTTGCCTATGGACTCTGGAAACACCATATATTTT. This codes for CSALPMDSGNTIYF.

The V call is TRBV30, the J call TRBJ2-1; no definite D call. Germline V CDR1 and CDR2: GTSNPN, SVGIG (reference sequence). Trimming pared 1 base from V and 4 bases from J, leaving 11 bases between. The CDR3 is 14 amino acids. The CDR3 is CAWSGAGPYNEQFF. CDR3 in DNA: TGTGCCTGGAGTGGTGCAGGCCCTTACAATGAGCAGTTCTTC.

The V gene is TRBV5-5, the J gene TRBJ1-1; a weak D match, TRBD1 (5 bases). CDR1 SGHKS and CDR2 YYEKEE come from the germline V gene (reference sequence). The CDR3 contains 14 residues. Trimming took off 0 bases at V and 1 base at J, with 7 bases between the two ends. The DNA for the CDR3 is TGTGCCAGCAGCTTGGTGGGGCAGAACACTGAAGCTTTCTTT. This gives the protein CASSLVGQNTEAFF.

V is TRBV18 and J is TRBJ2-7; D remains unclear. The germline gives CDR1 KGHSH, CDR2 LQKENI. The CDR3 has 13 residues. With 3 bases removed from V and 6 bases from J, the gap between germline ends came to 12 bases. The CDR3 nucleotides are TGTGCCAGCTCACCGTCAAACAACGCCGAGCAGTACTTC. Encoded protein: CASSPSNNAEQYF.

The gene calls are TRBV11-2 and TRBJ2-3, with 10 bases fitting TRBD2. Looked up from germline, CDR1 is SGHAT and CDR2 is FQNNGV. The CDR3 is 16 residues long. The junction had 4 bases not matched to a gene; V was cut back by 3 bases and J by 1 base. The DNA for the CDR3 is TGTGCCAGCAGCTTCTTCGGGACTAGCGGCACAGATACGCAGTATTTT. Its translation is CASSFFGTSGTDTQYF.

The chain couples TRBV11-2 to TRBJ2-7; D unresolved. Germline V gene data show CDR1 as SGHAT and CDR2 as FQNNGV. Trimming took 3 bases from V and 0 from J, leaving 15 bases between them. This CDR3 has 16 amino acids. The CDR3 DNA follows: TGTGCCAGCAGCTTCCGCGGCGGATCCACCTCCTACGAGCAGTACTTC. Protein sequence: CASSFRGGSTSYEQYF.

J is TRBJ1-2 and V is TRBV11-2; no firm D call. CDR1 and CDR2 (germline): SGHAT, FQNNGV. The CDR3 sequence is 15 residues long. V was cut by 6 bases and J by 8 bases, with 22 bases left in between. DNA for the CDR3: TGTGCCAGCAGTCCCCCTCCCCGGGGATCGTGGGGCTACACCTTC. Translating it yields CASSPPPRGSWGYTF.

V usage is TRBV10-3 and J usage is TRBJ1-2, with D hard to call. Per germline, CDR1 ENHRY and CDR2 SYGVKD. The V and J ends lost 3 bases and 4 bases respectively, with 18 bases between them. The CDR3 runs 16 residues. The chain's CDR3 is CAISENARGEAYGYTF. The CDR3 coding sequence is TGTGCCATCAGTGAAAATGCGCGAGGAGAGGCCTATGGCTACACCTTC.

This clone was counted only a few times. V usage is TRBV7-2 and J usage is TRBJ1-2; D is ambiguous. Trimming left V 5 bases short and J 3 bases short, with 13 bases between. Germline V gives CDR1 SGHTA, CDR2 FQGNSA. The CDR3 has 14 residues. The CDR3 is CASSPQWQDYGYTF. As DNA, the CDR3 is TGTGCCAGCAGCCCGCAATGGCAGGACTATGGCTACACCTTC.

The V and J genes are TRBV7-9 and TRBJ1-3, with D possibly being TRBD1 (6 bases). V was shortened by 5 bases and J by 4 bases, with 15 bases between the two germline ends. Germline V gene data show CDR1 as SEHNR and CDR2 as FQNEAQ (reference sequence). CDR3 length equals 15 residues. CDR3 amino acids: CASSPGAGPGNTIYF. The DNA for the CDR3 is TGTGCCAGCAGCCCGGGGGCAGGGCCCGGAAACACCATATATTTT.

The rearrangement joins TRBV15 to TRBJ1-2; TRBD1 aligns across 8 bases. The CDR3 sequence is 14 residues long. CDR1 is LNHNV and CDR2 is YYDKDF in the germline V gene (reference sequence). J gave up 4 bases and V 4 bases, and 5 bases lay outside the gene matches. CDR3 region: CATSIDRGSYGYTF. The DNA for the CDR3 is TGTGCCACCAGCATCGACAGGGGTAGCTATGGCTACACCTTC.

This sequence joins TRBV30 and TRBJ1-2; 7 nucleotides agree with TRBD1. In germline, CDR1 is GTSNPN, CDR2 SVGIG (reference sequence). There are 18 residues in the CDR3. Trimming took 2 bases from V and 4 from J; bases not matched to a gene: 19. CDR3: CAWSPMLKDRPLTYGYTF. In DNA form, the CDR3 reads TGTGCCTGGAGTCCCATGCTCAAGGACAGGCCCCTGACCTATGGCTACACCTTC. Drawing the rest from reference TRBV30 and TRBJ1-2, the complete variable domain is SQTIHQWPATLVQPVGSPLSLECTVEGTSNPNLYWYRQAAGRGLQLLFYSVGIGQISSEVPQNLSASRPQDRQFILSSKKLLLSDSGFYLCAWSPMLKDRPLTYGYTFGSGTRLTVV.

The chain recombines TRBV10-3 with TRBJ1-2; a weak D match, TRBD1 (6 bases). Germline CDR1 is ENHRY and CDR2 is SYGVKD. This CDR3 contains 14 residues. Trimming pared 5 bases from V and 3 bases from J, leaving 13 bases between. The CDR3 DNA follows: TGTGCCATCAGTCCGGGGAGGGGGGACTATGGCTACACCTTC. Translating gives CAISPGRGDYGYTF.

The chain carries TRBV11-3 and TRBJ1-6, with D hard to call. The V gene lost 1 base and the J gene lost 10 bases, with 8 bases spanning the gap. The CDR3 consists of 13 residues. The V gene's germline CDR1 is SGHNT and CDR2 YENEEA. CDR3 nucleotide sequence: TGTGCCAGCAGCTTAGGGCGCCGGTCACCCCTCCACTTT. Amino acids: CASSLGRRSPLHF.

The CDR3 nucleotides are TGTGCCAGCAGCTTATCCCGAGGGAATGAGCAGTTCTTC. Protein sequence: CASSLSRGNEQFF. The chain joins TRBV7-3 to TRBJ2-1; possibly TRBD2 for D (5 bases). Germline CDR1 SGHTA, CDR2 FQGTGA. The CDR3 spans 13 residues. V was trimmed by 2 bases and J by 7 bases, leaving 9 bases between them.

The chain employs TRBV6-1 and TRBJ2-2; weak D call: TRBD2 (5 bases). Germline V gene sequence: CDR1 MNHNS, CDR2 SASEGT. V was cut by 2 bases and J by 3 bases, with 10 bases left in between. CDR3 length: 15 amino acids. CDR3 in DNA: TGTGCCAGCAGTGAAAGCGGATGGGACACCGGGGAGCTGTTTTTT. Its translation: CASSESGWDTGELFF.

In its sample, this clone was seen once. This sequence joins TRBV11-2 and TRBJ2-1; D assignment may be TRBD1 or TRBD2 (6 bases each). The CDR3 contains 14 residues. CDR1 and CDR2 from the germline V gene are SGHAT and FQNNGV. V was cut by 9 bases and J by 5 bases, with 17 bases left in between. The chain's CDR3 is CASDPEGGHNEQFF. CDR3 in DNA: TGTGCCAGTGACCCGGAGGGGGGCCACAATGAGCAGTTCTTC.

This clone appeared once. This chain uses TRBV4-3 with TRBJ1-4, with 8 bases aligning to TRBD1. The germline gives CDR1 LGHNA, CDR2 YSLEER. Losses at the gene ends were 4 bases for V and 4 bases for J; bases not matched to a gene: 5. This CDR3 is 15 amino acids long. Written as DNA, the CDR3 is TGCGCCAGCAGCCTATCGGACAGGGTTAATGAAAAACTGTTTTTT. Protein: CASSLSDRVNEKLFF.

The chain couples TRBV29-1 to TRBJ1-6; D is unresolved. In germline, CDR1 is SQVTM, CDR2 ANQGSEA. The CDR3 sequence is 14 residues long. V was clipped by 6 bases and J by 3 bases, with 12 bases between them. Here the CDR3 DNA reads TGCAGCGTGCGGGCTTTGGACTATAATTCACCCCTCCACTTT. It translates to CSVRALDYNSPLHF.

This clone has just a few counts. The CDR3 protein is CASRGSSVHTEAFF. In DNA form, the CDR3 reads TGTGCCAGCAGGGGATCGTCGGTGCACACTGAAGCTTTCTTT. The V gene is TRBV2, the J gene TRBJ1-1; no definite D call. The V end was cut by 6 bases, the J end by 3 bases, with 14 bases between. This CDR3 region has 14 residues. Looked up from germline, CDR1 is SNHLY and CDR2 is FYNNEI.

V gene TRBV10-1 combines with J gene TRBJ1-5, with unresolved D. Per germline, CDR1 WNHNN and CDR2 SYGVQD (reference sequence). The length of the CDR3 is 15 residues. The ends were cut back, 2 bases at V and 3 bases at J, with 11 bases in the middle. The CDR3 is CASSETRRPNQPQHF. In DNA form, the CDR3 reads TGCGCCAGCAGTGAGACCCGGCGGCCCAATCAGCCCCAGCATTTT.

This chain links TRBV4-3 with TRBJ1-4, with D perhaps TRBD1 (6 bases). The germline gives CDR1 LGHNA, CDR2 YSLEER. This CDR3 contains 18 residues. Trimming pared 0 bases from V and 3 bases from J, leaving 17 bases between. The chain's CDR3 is CASSQEETGSYPNEKLFF. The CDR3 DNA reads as TGCGCCAGCAGCCAAGAGGAGACAGGTTCATACCCTAATGAAAAACTGTTTTTT.

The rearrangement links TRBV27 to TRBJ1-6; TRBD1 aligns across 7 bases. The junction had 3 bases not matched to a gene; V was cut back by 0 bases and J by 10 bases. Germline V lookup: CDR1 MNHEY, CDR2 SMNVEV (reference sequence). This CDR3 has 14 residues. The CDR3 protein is CASSLSQGGSPLHF. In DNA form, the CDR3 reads TGTGCCAGCAGTTTATCTCAAGGGGGCTCACCCCTCCACTTT.

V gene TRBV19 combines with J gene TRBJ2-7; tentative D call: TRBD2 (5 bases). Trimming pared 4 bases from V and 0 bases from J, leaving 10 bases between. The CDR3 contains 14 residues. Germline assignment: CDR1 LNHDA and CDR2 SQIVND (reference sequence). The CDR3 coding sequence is TGTGCCAGTAGTAGTCCCGGACTCTCCTACGAGCAGTACTTC. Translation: CASSSPGLSYEQYF.

This chain's CDR3 is CASSPRPFYTGSPQHF. The DNA of the CDR3 is TGTGCCAGCAGTCCACGGCCGTTTTACACTGGGTCGCCCCAGCATTTT. The chain employs TRBV27 and TRBJ1-5; D uncertain. Looked up from germline, CDR1 is MNHEY and CDR2 is SMNVEV (reference sequence). Trimming stripped 5 bases from V and 9 bases from J, with 23 bases between. The CDR3 loop spans 16 amino acids.

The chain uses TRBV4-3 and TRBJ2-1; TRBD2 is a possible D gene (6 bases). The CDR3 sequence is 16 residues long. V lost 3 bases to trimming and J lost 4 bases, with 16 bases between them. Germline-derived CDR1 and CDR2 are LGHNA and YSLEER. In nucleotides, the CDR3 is TGCGCCAGCAGCCACGAGCGTGGGACTTTTTACAATGAGCAGTTCTTC. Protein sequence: CASSHERGTFYNEQFF.

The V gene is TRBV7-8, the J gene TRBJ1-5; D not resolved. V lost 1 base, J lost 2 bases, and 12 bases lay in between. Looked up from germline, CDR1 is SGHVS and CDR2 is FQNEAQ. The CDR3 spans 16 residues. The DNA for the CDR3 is TGTGCCAGCAGCTTAGTTTACGGTAAGGGCAATCAGCCCCAGCATTTT. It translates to CASSLVYGKGNQPQHF. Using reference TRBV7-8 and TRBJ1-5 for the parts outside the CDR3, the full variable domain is GAGVSQSPRYKVAKRGQDVALRCDPISGHVSLFWYQQALGQGPEFLTYFQNEAQLDKSGLPSDRFFAERPEGSVSTLKIQRTQQEDSAVYLCASSLVYGKGNQPQHFGDGTRLSIL.

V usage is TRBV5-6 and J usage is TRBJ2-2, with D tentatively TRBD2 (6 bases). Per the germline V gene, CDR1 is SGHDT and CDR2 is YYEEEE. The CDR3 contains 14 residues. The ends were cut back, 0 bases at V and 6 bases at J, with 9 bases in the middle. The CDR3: CASSLGLESGELFF. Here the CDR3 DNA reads TGTGCCAGCAGCTTGGGACTAGAATCCGGGGAGCTGTTTTTT.

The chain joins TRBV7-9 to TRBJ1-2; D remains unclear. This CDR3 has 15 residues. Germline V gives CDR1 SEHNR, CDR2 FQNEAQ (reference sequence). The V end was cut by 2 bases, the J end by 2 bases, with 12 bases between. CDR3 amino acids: CASSLLRAANYGYTF. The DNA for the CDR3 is TGTGCCAGCAGCTTATTGCGGGCAGCCAACTATGGCTACACCTTC.

In nucleotides, the CDR3 is TGTGCCAGCAGGGCTAACAGGGTCAGGTACACAGATACGCAGTATTTT. This gives the protein CASRANRVRYTDTQYF. The chain combines TRBV2 with TRBJ2-3; perhaps TRBD1 as D (6 bases). This CDR3 is built from 16 residues. Germline CDR1 SNHLY, CDR2 FYNNEI. Trimming removed 6 bases from V and 2 bases from J, with 18 bases in between.

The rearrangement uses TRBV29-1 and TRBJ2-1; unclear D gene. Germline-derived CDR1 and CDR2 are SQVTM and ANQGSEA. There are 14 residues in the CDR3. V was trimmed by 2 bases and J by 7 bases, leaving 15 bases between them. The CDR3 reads CSVESPRRRNEQFF. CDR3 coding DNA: TGCAGCGTTGAAAGCCCCCGCCGGAGAAATGAGCAGTTCTTC.